What follows is one T cell receptor beta chain and its context. No antigen is known for it. A sample-barcoded 5' primer and a J-beta primer mix were used in a second PCR of about 6 to 11 cycles. Using its own MiXCR run on the 5' RACE reads, TCRdb lists one record per CDR3 protein. Of some 760,000 distinct CDR3 sequences listed, 20% to 25% are singletons. This CDR3 region has 13 residues. CDR1 and CDR2 (germline): KGHSH, LQKENI. Germline trimming cut 6 bases from V and 7 bases from J; bases unmatched to any gene: 3. The entry originates in a study of blood T cells in healthy people across ages. Each donor gave roughly 9.1 milliliters of peripheral blood. Study-wide results and limits: Getting older went along with TCR beta diversity per million T cells dropping roughly linearly.

The sample also formed part of further work on T cells of mothers and their children. Per that study: The entire RNA extract went into cDNA synthesis at approximately 1.6 ug per 15 ul. Microchimeric T cell clones that persisted were not detected.

Material: blood. The TCR originated in a boy between 10 and 17 years old in good health. The chain joins TRBV18 to TRBJ1-6, with TRBD1 identical over 7 bases. CDR3 sequence: CASSGQDNSPLHF. The CDR3 DNA reads as TGTGCCAGCTCCGGACAGGACAATTCACCCCTCCACTTT. The variable domain in full, with the rest retrieved from reference TRBV18 and TRBJ1-6, is NAGVMQNPRHLVRRRGQEARLRCSPMKGHSHVYWYRQLPEEGLKFMVYLQKENIIDESGMPKERFSAEFPKEGPSILRIQQVVRGDSAAYFCASSGQDNSPLHFGNGTRLTVT.